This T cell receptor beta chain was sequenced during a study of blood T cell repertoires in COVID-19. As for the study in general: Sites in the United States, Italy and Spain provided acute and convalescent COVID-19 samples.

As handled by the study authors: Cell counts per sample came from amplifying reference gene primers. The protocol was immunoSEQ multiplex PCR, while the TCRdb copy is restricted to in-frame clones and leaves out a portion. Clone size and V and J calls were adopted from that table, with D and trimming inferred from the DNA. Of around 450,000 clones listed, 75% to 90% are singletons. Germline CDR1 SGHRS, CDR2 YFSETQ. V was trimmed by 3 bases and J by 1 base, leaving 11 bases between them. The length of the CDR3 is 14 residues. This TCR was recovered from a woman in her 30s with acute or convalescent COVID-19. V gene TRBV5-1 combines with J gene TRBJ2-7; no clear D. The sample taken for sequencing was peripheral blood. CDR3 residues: CASSSQQSSYEQYF. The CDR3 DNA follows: TGCGCCAGCAGCTCTCAACAGTCTTCCTACGAGCAGTACTTC. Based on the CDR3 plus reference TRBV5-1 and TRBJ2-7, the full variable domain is KAGVTQTPRYLIKTRGQQVTLSCSPISGHRSVSWYQQTPGQGLQFLFEYFSETQRNKGNFPGRFSGRQFSNSRSEMNVSTLELGDSALYLCASSSQQSSYEQYFGPGTRLTVT.